This T cell receptor beta chain was found in a study of radiation and T cells in renal cell carcinoma. Points from the study as a whole: From baseline, blood top tumor clonotypes peaked at 2 weeks post-radiation.

The time point denotes: blood 2 weeks post-SBRT. Indicated treatment: 15 Gy SBRT to primary tumor, nephrectomy 4 weeks later. This renal cell carcinoma was of the clear cell type. Sequencing was performed with immunoSEQ multiplex PCR; in TCRdb, only in-frame clones are kept and a portion is missing. Of more than 150,000 clones listed, roughly 86% are singletons. Notes on this clone: Its specificity is unknown.

Between the trimmed V and J ends, which lost 4 bases and 2 bases, there was a span of 8 bases. Germline-derived CDR1 and CDR2 are WNHNN and SYGVQD (reference sequence). The CDR3 covers 13 residues. This specimen was blood, taken from a patient whose treatment included radiotherapy and nephrectomy. The rearrangement links TRBV10-1 to TRBJ2-5; no reliable D call. The TCR sequence derives from a woman between 50 and 59 years old with renal cell carcinoma. The CDR3 spells CASSVTIQETQYF. The CDR3 bases are TGCGCCAGCAGTGTTACTATACAAGAGACCCAGTACTTC.